The 29 T cell receptor beta chains below come from one sample, sequenced in a study of Graves' ophthalmopathy and Graves' hyperthyroidism. RNA transcripts yielded amplified TCR beta CDR3 regions. First-round RT-PCR with HTBI primers preceded a second-round multiplex PCR. TCRdb reprocessed the multiplex PCR reads with MiXCR, giving one entry per CDR3 protein. Counted here are about 550,000 distinct CDR3 sequences, just under 40% occurring once; the ten biggest clones make up approximately 4.1%. The sample was peripheral blood or thyroid tissue (not recorded which). The receptors were gathered from an adult man with Graves' hyperthyroidism.

The chain has TRBV20-1 and TRBJ2-5, with 9 bases that match TRBD2. The J call could be wrong; TRBJ2-1 is a better fit for the DNA end. This CDR3 is 13 amino acids long. CDR1 and CDR2 from the germline V gene are DFQATT and SNEGSKA (reference sequence). CDR3 nucleotide sequence: TGCAGTGCTAGAATAGCGGGGGAACTTGAGCAGTTCTTC. This encodes CSARIAGELEQFF.

Note on this clonotype: A much larger clonotype is one base distant, so this may be a read error. This chain uses TRBV7-9 with TRBJ2-5; 14 bases line up with TRBD2. CDR1 is SEHNR, CDR2 FQNEAQ, per germline (reference sequence). The CDR3 loop spans 15 amino acids. CDR3 residues: CARATSGRVKETEYF. CDR3 coding DNA: TGTGCCAGGGCGACTAGCGGGAGGGTAAAAGAGACCGAGTACTTC. The full variable domain, in which reference TRBV7-9 and TRBJ2-5 provide the parts outside the CDR3, is DTGVSQNPRHKITKRGQNVTFRCDPISEHNRLYWYRQTLGQGPEFLTYFQNEAQLEKSRLLSDRFSAERPKGSFSTLEIQRTEQGDSAMYLCARATSGRVKETEYFGPGTRLLVL.

With regard to this clonotype: The junction does not match germline at one end; this may be a read error. The chain uses TRBV5-6 and TRBJ2-7, with a tentative D call TRBD2 (5 bases). Germline CDR1 reads SGHDT; CDR2 reads YYEEEE. This CDR3 contains 17 residues. The CDR3 DNA sequence: TGTGCCAGCAGCTTGGGTATCGACCGACCTAGCTCCTACGAGCAGAACTTC. Translation gives CASSLGIDRPSSYEQNF.

This clonotype was seen once. The rearrangement links TRBV5-1 to TRBJ2-5; 8 bases align to TRBD2. The CDR3 has 14 residues. J gave up 5 bases and V 4 bases, and 7 bases lay outside the gene matches. Germline CDR1 is SGHRS and CDR2 is YFSETQ. The chain's CDR3 is CASSPGGLGETQYF. The DNA for the CDR3 is TGCGCCAGCAGCCCCGGGGGACTAGGGGAGACCCAGTACTTC.

The chain employs TRBV15 and TRBJ2-5, with D hard to call. The J call may be faulty, since TRBJ2-1 better matches the DNA end. This CDR3 spans 14 amino acids. CDR1 is LNHNV, CDR2 YYDKDF, per germline (reference sequence). The CDR3 spells CATSRDDARNEQFF. The CDR3 DNA reads TGTGCCACCAGCAGAGATGATGCTAGGAATGAGCAGTTCTTC.

This chain uses TRBV29-1 with TRBJ1-1; D not resolved. The V end lost 5 bases, the J end lost 0 bases, and 10 bases lay between the germline ends. CDR3 length: 13 amino acids. CDR1 and CDR2 (germline): SQVTM, ANQGSEA. The CDR3 reads CSVKYAVNTEAFF. The CDR3 DNA reads TGCAGCGTTAAATATGCGGTGAACACTGAAGCTTTCTTT.

This clonotype was picked up a small number of times. The V gene is TRBV14, the J gene TRBJ2-3, with TRBD2 matching over 8 bases. This CDR3 region has 14 residues. Trimming cost V 5 bases and J 5 bases; bases outside gene matches: 6. Germline V gives CDR1 SGHDN, CDR2 FVKESK. In DNA, the CDR3 is TGTGCCAGCAGCTACGGGGGGGCCGTAGATACGCAGTATTTT. Its protein is CASSYGGAVDTQYF.

This clonotype was seen more than once but under ten times. A clone one base away is much larger, so this may be a read error. In DNA, the CDR3 is TGTGCCAGCAGTCAGACAGGGGGCGAAGAGACCCAGTACTTC. Translation gives CASSQTGGEETQYF. The V gene is TRBV6-2 or TRBV6-3, the J gene TRBJ2-5, with TRBD1 matching over 10 bases. This CDR3 region has 14 residues. With V trimmed by 5 bases and J by 3 bases, 3 bases remained unmatched. CDR1 MNHEY and CDR2 SVGEGT come from the germline V gene.

The sample holds many counts of this clonotype. The genes are TRBV5-4 and TRBJ1-2; TRBD1 agrees at 7 bases. V lost 5 bases and J lost 7; bases outside the gene matches: 8. Per the germline V gene, CDR1 is SGHNT and CDR2 is YYREEE (reference sequence). The CDR3 covers 13 residues. In nucleotides, the CDR3 is TGTGCCAGCAGACGACAGGGAGGTCGTGGCTACACCTTC. As protein: CASRRQGGRGYTF. Together with reference TRBV5-4 and TRBJ1-2, the CDR3 gives the full variable domain: ETGVTQSPTHLIKTRGQQVTLRCSSQSGHNTVSWYQQALGQGPQFIFQYYREEENGRGNFPPRFSGLQFPNYSSELNVNALELDDSALYLCASRRQGGRGYTFGSGTRLTVV.

This chain joins TRBV29-1 and TRBJ2-2; 7 nucleotides match TRBD2. Germline CDR1 and CDR2: SQVTM and ANQGSEA. This CDR3 region has 12 residues. DNA of the CDR3: TGCACGGGGGGTTCGAACACCGGGGAGCTGTTTTTT. This encodes CTGGSNTGELFF.

The sample holds many counts of this clonotype. V usage is TRBV29-1 and J usage is TRBJ2-2; 12 positions match TRBD2. Germline CDR1 is SQVTM and CDR2 is ANQGSEA. CDR3 size: 14 residues. J was trimmed by 5 bases and V by 7 bases; bases with no gene match: 5. The CDR3 DNA follows: TGCAGCGCTGGACTAGCGGGACTTACCGGGGAGCTGTTTTTT. Its translation: CSAGLAGLTGELFF.

This chain joins TRBV14 and TRBJ2-4, with D possibly being TRBD2 (5 bases). Trimming took off 2 bases at V and 8 bases at J, with 13 bases between the two ends. The germline gives CDR1 SGHDN, CDR2 FVKESK. This CDR3 spans 14 amino acids. The CDR3 loop reads CASSQPGLLDIQYF. The DNA of the CDR3 is TGTGCCAGCAGCCAACCAGGACTTCTAGACATTCAGTACTTC.

J is TRBJ1-1 and V is TRBV29-1, with D unresolved. The CDR3 consists of 13 residues. Trimming took 7 bases from V and 5 from J, leaving 17 bases between them. Germline CDR1 and CDR2: SQVTM and ANQGSEA. CDR3 amino acids: CSARTSITTEAFF. CDR3 sequence (DNA): TGCAGCGCACGGACTAGCATTACAACTGAAGCTTTCTTT.

The chain combines TRBV7-8 with TRBJ2-5; D call uncertain. Trimming removed 4 bases at V and 5 bases at J, with 11 bases between. CDR3 length equals 13 residues. Germline values: CDR1 SGHVS, CDR2 FQNEAQ. CDR3 nucleotide sequence: TGTGCCAGCAGCTCTAGGGTCTGGGAGACCCAGTACTTC. Encoded protein: CASSSRVWETQYF.

This clonotype was observed many times. This chain joins TRBV29-1 and TRBJ2-2, with D perhaps TRBD2 (5 bases). V lost 1 base and J 6 bases, leaving 18 bases between the germline ends. The CDR3 contains 16 residues. Germline V gene sequence: CDR1 SQVTM, CDR2 ANQGSEA. The CDR3 nucleotides read TGCAGCGTTGAAGCTTCAGAGGGTCTTGGCGCCGGGGAGCTGTTTTTT. It codes for CSVEASEGLGAGELFF.

This clonotype was seen many times. The V and J genes are TRBV5-6 and TRBJ1-2; maybe TRBD1 (5 bases). The germline gives CDR1 SGHDT, CDR2 YYEEEE. V lost 0 bases and J lost 8, with 8 bases in between. The CDR3 contains 12 residues. Here the CDR3 reads CASSLGQWGYTF. The CDR3 DNA reads TGTGCCAGCAGCTTGGGACAGTGGGGCTACACCTTC.

About this clonotype: Likely a read error: the CDR3 ends without its conserved phenylalanine or tryptophan. CDR3 protein: CASSRQGATEAFL. CDR3 coding DNA: TGTGCCAGCAGTCGACAGGGGGCGACTGAAGCTTTCCTT. The chain uses TRBV6-6 and TRBJ1-1; TRBD1 agrees at 10 bases. Germline lookup yields CDR1 MNHNY and CDR2 SVGAGI (reference sequence). After removal of 5 bases from V and 5 bases from J, the junction contained 2 bases not matched to a gene. This CDR3 region has 13 residues.

Ten or more counts support this clonotype. This chain joins TRBV12-5 and TRBJ2-7, with 11 positions matching TRBD1. In germline, CDR1 is LGHNT, CDR2 FRNRAP. CDR3 size: 14 residues. The V and J ends lost 7 bases and 3 bases, in that order; junction bases with no gene match: 5. The chain's CDR3 is CASAKGQGDYEQYF. The CDR3 DNA sequence: TGTGCTAGTGCTAAGGGACAGGGGGACTACGAGCAGTACTTC.

This clonotype has a count of ten or more. J is TRBJ2-6 and V is TRBV24-1; D not certain. Germline CDR1 reads KGHDR; CDR2 reads SFDVKD. V lost 1 base, J lost 1 base, and 1 base lay in between. The CDR3 has 14 residues. In nucleotides, the CDR3 is TGTGCCACCAGTGATTTATCTGGGGCCAACGTCCTGACTTTC. Translation: CATSDLSGANVLTF.

V and J are TRBV12-3 or TRBV12-4 and TRBJ2-7; 11 positions agree with TRBD2. This CDR3 is 14 amino acids long. The V and J ends lost 9 bases and 4 bases, in that order; junction bases with no gene match: 8. The CDR3 loop reads CASKYSGGDYEQYF. The CDR3 nucleotides are TGTGCCAGTAAATATAGCGGGGGGGATTACGAGCAGTACTTC.

This chain uses TRBV10-3 with TRBJ2-3; TRBD1 matches 7 bases. The germline CDR1 and CDR2 sequences are ENHRY and SYGVKD. Trimming removed 4 bases from V and 2 bases from J; junction bases left unmatched: 6. The CDR3 runs 15 residues. The CDR3 sequence: CAISGSGTDTDTQYF. The CDR3 coding sequence is TGTGCCATCAGTGGGTCAGGGACAGACACAGATACGCAGTATTTT.

The V call is TRBV14, the J call TRBJ1-2; D not certain. The CDR3 contains 15 residues. Germline CDR1 is SGHDN and CDR2 is FVKESK. V lost 1 base to trimming and J lost 4 bases, with 13 bases between them. CDR3 sequence: CASSQAKMGPYGYTF. DNA for the CDR3: TGTGCCAGCAGCCAAGCTAAAATGGGCCCCTATGGCTACACCTTC.

This clonotype was found many times. The chain couples TRBV20-1 to TRBJ2-5; 7 nucleotides line up with TRBD2. V was clipped by 0 bases and J by 4 bases; unmatched bases: 5. This CDR3 contains 14 residues. The germline V gene encodes CDR1 DFQATT and CDR2 SNEGSKA (reference sequence). The CDR3, as DNA: TGCAGTGCTAGAGATTCGGCTAGCGGAGAGACCCAGTACTTC. Protein sequence: CSARDSASGETQYF.

J is TRBJ2-2 and V is TRBV29-1, with D perhaps being TRBD1 or TRBD2 (6 bases each). The germline gives CDR1 SQVTM, CDR2 ANQGSEA. The CDR3 runs 12 residues. V was cut by 5 bases and J by 9 bases, with 13 bases left in between. The CDR3 DNA reads as TGCAGCGTTCGTGGGGGGCGGTGGGAGCTGTTTTTT. Translated: CSVRGGRWELFF.

The chain links TRBV2 to TRBJ1-1; D is uncertain. This CDR3 is built from 17 residues. Germline loops: CDR1 SNHLY, CDR2 FYNNEI. Trimming removed 6 bases at V and 3 bases at J, with 23 bases between. The CDR3 protein is CASRETLTVSKDTEAFF. The DNA for the CDR3 is TGTGCCAGCAGAGAGACTTTAACAGTAAGTAAGGACACTGAAGCTTTCTTT.

This clonotype was seen at least ten times. This CDR3 is CSVVRTVNTGELFF. The CDR3 DNA reads TGCAGCGTTGTAAGGACGGTTAACACCGGGGAGCTGTTTTTT. The gene calls are TRBV29-1 and TRBJ2-2; unclear D gene. Deletions cut 4 bases from V and 2 bases from J, with 11 bases between. There are 14 residues in the CDR3. Germline-derived CDR1 and CDR2 are SQVTM and ANQGSEA.

This clonotype was recorded at least ten times. The chain has TRBV12-3 or TRBV12-4 and TRBJ2-7; D gene uncertain. The CDR3 extends over 13 amino acids. Deletions cut 5 bases from V and 5 bases from J, with 13 bases between. The CDR3 bases are TGTGCCAGCAGTACATTATACCGCAACGAGCAGTACTTC. Translating it yields CASSTLYRNEQYF.

CDR3 residues: CASRPQGIRGLPYGYTF. In nucleotides, the CDR3 is TGTGCCAGCAGACCTCAGGGCATCAGGGGCCTACCCTATGGCTACACCTTC. This rearrangement joins TRBV7-2 to TRBJ1-2; possible D gene TRBD1, 6 bases. Germline V lookup: CDR1 SGHTA, CDR2 FQGNSA. The V and J ends lost 6 bases and 4 bases respectively, with 24 bases between them. This CDR3 is 17 amino acids long. Together with reference TRBV7-2 and TRBJ1-2, the CDR3 gives the full variable domain: GAGVSQSPSNKVTEKGKDVELRCDPISGHTALYWYRQSLGQGLEFLIYFQGNSAPDKSGLPSDRFSAERTGGSVSTLTIQRTQQEDSAVYLCASRPQGIRGLPYGYTFGSGTRLTVV.

The V gene is TRBV5-5, the J gene TRBJ2-7; maybe TRBD2 (6 bases). The length of the CDR3 is 16 residues. Trimming removed 3 bases at V and 1 base at J, with 17 bases between. Germline V gives CDR1 SGHKS, CDR2 YYEKEE (reference sequence). The CDR3 protein is CASSSMAGTLSYEQYF. DNA for the CDR3: TGTGCCAGCAGCTCCATGGCCGGGACTCTTTCCTACGAGCAGTACTTC.